This is a list of T cell receptor beta chains from one sample in a study of T cell changes during pregnancy in multiple sclerosis. The assay was immunoSEQ multiplex PCR, and TCRdb's table has in-frame clones only and misses some. Among roughly 63,000 clones listed, around 93% were seen once. This sample comprised CD8+ T cells from peripheral blood mononuclear cells, obtained in the second trimester of pregnancy. The receptor source for this set is a female donor with multiple sclerosis, enrolled in a pregnancy study. Each CDR3 is given with its conserved first and last residue. A D gene is named only where the DNA matches it firmly. Size is omitted from some rows. Given values are once, few, many or a class for expanded clones.

-,-,TRBV5-8,TRBJ2-3,16,TGTGCCAGCAGCTTCCTAGGGATCGGGGACACAGATACGCAGTATTTT,CASSFLGIGDTDTQYF
-,-,TRBV6-5,TRBJ2-2,13,TGTGCCAGCAGTCTCACTTACACCGGGGAGCTGTTTTTT,CASSLTYTGELFF
-,TRBD2,TRBV14,TRBJ2-7,14,TGTGCCAGCAGCCCCTGGACTAGCGGCTACGAGCAGTACTTC,CASSPWTSGYEQYF
-,-,TRBV4-1,TRBJ1-1,15,TGCGCCAGCAGCCAAGATCCCTCTATGAACACTGAAGCTTTCTTT,CASSQDPSMNTEAFF
-,-,TRBV6-6,TRBJ1-1,14,TGTGCCAGTAACCGGGGGGACCCGATGTCTGAAGCTTTCTTT,CASNRGDPMSEAFF
once,TRBD2,TRBV7-9,TRBJ2-1,17,TGTGCCAGCAGCTTAGCAGGGACTAGCGGGAGGGCGGTTGAGCAGTTCTTC,CASSLAGTSGRAVEQFF
-,TRBD1,TRBV11-2,TRBJ2-1,15,TGTGCCAGCAACCGAGCCAGGGGGACCTACAATGAGCAGTTCTTC,CASNRARGTYNEQFF
-,TRBD2,TRBV2,TRBJ2-5,14,TGTGCCAGCAGTGGACTAGCGGGGAGGGAGACCCAGTACTTC,CASSGLAGRETQYF
once,-,TRBV5-1,TRBJ2-1,19,TGCGCCAGCAGCTCCCCGGGACAGGCCGCTAGCGGAACCTACAATGAGCAGTTCTTC,CASSSPGQAASGTYNEQFF
-,TRBD2,TRBV7-3,TRBJ2-3,15,TGTGCCAGCAGTCGACTAGCGGGAGTGTATGATACGCAGTATTTT,CASSRLAGVYDTQYF
-,-,TRBV15,TRBJ2-3,13,TGTGCCACCAGCACCCCTAGTACAGATACGCAGTATTTT,CATSTPSTDTQYF
-,TRBD2,TRBV13,TRBJ2-7,15,TGTGCCAGCAGCTTAGCGCGGGAGGGCCGGTACGAGCAGTACTTC,CASSLAREGRYEQYF
-,TRBD2,TRBV7-7,TRBJ2-3,16,TGTGCCAGCAGCTCCACTAACAGCGGGAGCTTAAATACGCAGTATTTT,CASSSTNSGSLNTQYF
-,TRBD2,TRBV29-1,TRBJ2-7,15,TGCAGCGTTGGAGGACTAGCGGCCACCTCCTACGAGCAGTACTTC,CSVGGLAATSYEQYF
-,-,TRBV15,TRBJ2-7,17,TGTGCCACCAGCAGGGTCACCGGCGGACAGAGGAGCTACGAGCAGTACTTC,CATSRVTGGQRSYEQYF
once,TRBD2,TRBV27,TRBJ2-1,15,TGTGCCAGCAGCGACGGGACTAGCGGAGACAATGAGCAGTTCTTC,CASSDGTSGDNEQFF
-,TRBD2,TRBV27,TRBJ2-7,13,TGTGCCAGCTCGGCGGGAGGGCCGGACGAGCAGTACTTC,CASSAGGPDEQYF
-,-,TRBV19,TRBJ2-2,13,TGTGCCAGTAGTCAGGCGAACACCGGGGAGCTGTTTTTT,CASSQANTGELFF
once,-,TRBV7-2,TRBJ1-4,17,TGTGCCAGCAGCTTAACCAGGGAAATAAGGGCTAATGAAAAACTGTTTTTT,CASSLTREIRANEKLFF
-,-,TRBV6-5,TRBJ2-3,14,TGTGCCAGCAGCCGGGGTGTTGAGGCAGATACGCAGTATTTT,CASSRGVEADTQYF
-,-,TRBV15,TRBJ2-7,14,TGTGCCACCAGCAGAGATCCAGGGGCCTACGAGCAGTACTTC,CATSRDPGAYEQYF
-,-,TRBV11-2,TRBJ1-1,14,TGTGCCAGCAGCTCACAGGGAATGAACACTGAAGCTTTCTTT,CASSSQGMNTEAFF
-,TRBD1,TRBV7-7,TRBJ2-5,15,TGTGCCAGCAGCTCTCTCTCGACAGGGGTGGAGACCCAGTACTTC,CASSSLSTGVETQYF
-,-,TRBV4-1,TRBJ2-7,15,TGCGCCAGCAGCCTAAGACGGAGTGACTTCTACGAGCAGTACTTC,CASSLRRSDFYEQYF
once,-,TRBV7-9,TRBJ1-1,14,TGTGCCAGCAGGGAGTCCGCTGGGTTAACTGAAGCTTTCTTT,CASRESAGLTEAFF
few,TRBD2,TRBV2,TRBJ2-1,18,TGTGCCAGCAGTCCAAGGGGAGTGCGGGGGGGCGCGTTGGATGAGCAGTTCTTC,CASSPRGVRGGALDEQFF
-,TRBD2,TRBV7-3,TRBJ2-2,17,TGTGCCAGCAGCTCCCTAGCGGGAGGACCGTTTCGCGGGGAGCTGTTTTTT,CASSSLAGGPFRGELFF
once,-,TRBV7-9,TRBJ2-7,15,TGTGCCAGCAGCTCATCTAGCGCCGGATTATACGAGCAGTACTTC,CASSSSSAGLYEQYF
-,TRBD2,TRBV5-1,TRBJ2-7,17,TGCGCCAGCAGCCCTGGGACTAGCGGGGGATCACCCTACGAGCAGTACTTC,CASSPGTSGGSPYEQYF
-,TRBD1,TRBV5-5,TRBJ1-2,13,TGTGCCAGTCGACAGGGAGTTAACTATGGCTACACCTTC,CASRQGVNYGYTF
-,-,TRBV4-2,TRBJ2-7,13,TGTGCCAGCAGCCAAGTACGGTCCTACGAGCAGTACTTC,CASSQVRSYEQYF
-,TRBD1,TRBV5-4,TRBJ1-5,18,TGTGCCAGCAGCCCGTATCCCGGGACAGGGAACAGCAATCAGCCCCAGCATTTT,CASSPYPGTGNSNQPQHF
-,-,TRBV9,TRBJ1-4,15,TGTGCCAGCAGTGCGGGGGTTGCAACTAATGAAAAACTGTTTTTT,CASSAGVATNEKLFF
-,-,TRBV27,TRBJ1-2,13,TGTGCCAGCAGTGGATCGACAGTTTATGGCTACACCTTC,CASSGSTVYGYTF
-,-,TRBV9,TRBJ1-1,14,TGTGCCAGCAGCGTCGGGGGCGGGGGCACTGAAGCTTTCTTT,CASSVGGGGTEAFF
-,-,TRBV6-1,TRBJ1-5,14,TGTGCCAGCCAAACGAACAGCCCCCATCAGCCCCAGCATTTT,CASQTNSPHQPQHF
-,-,TRBV13,TRBJ2-7,11,TGTGCCAGCAGCTCCAATCAGGAGCAGTACTTC,CASSSNQEQYF
-,-,TRBV2,TRBJ2-1,17,TGTGCCAGCAGCGGCCCCTTACAGGGAGGGTCCTACAATGAGCAGTTCTTC,CASSGPLQGGSYNEQFF
-,-,TRBV7-9,TRBJ2-3,16,TGTGCCAGCAGCTTAGCGGACAGCTCTAGCACAGATACGCAGTATTTT,CASSLADSSSTDTQYF
-,-,TRBV27,TRBJ2-3,11,TGTGCCACCAGCTCCACAGATACGCAGTATTTT,CATSSTDTQYF
few,-,TRBV7-6,TRBJ1-3,17,TGTGCCAGCAGCTTACTTCCACAGGGTCTGAGGAAAAACACCATATATTTT,CASSLLPQGLRKNTIYF
-,TRBD1,TRBV5-5,TRBJ1-2,15,TGTGCCAGCAGCTCCCCGAAGGGGGCGAATTGGGGCTACACCTTC,CASSSPKGANWGYTF
-,-,TRBV18,TRBJ1-3,16,TGTGCCAGCTCACCAAAATCGAGGAGCTCTGGAAACACCATATATTTT,CASSPKSRSSGNTIYF
-,TRBD1,TRBV11-2,TRBJ2-7,13,TGTGCCAGCACCGGACAGGGGATCGACGAGCAGTACTTC,CASTGQGIDEQYF
-,-,TRBV27,TRBJ2-3,15,TGTGCCAGCAGGGCCTACAGAGAATTCACAGATACGCAGTATTTT,CASRAYREFTDTQYF
-,TRBD1,TRBV4-3,TRBJ2-7,14,TGCGCCAGCAGCCAGAGACAGGGGAGCTACGAGCAGTACTTC,CASSQRQGSYEQYF
once,TRBD2,TRBV10-1,TRBJ2-7,14,TGCGCCAGCAGTCCGGGGAGGGAAACAGACGAGCAGTACTTC,CASSPGRETDEQYF
-,TRBD1,TRBV9,TRBJ2-1,16,TGTGCCAGCAGCGTAGCTACCGGGACAGGGTACAATGAGCAGTTCTTC,CASSVATGTGYNEQFF
-,TRBD2,TRBV7-8,TRBJ2-2,16,TGTGCCAGCAGCTTAGCCGGGACTAGCGGCAACGGGGAGCTGTTTTTT,CASSLAGTSGNGELFF
-,TRBD1,TRBV29-1,TRBJ2-1,12,TGCAGCTCGGGACAGGGAGACAATGAGCAGTTCTTC,CSSGQGDNEQFF